This T cell receptor beta chain derives from a study of blood T cell repertoires in COVID-19. About the study: Samples of COVID-19 (acute and convalescent) were obtained from the United States, Italy and Spain.

The CDR3 runs to 12 residues. V dropped 5 bases and J dropped 10 bases, with 13 bases sitting between them. The germline V gene encodes CDR1 LNHNV and CDR2 YYDKDF (reference sequence). The authors' processing: Nucleated cell number was recorded as an estimate derived from reference gene primer amplification. Produced via immunoSEQ multiplex PCR; TCRdb's table is partial and in-frame only. D and trimming come from the DNA, and the V and J calls and clone size come from that table. Among about 83,000 clones listed, under 95% were seen once. The V gene is TRBV15, the J gene TRBJ2-3; D perhaps matches TRBD1 (6 bases). This clonotype originated in a woman aged 80 or over with active or convalescent COVID-19. The sample taken for sequencing was peripheral blood. CDR3 sequence reads: CATSYTGYSQYF. CDR3 bases: TGTGCCACCAGCTACACAGGGTATTCGCAGTATTTT.